The 8 T cell receptor beta chains in this list originate from one sample, sequenced in a study of blood T cell repertoires in COVID-19. Only in-frame clones appear in the TCRdb table, and some are missing; sequencing was by immunoSEQ multiplex PCR. Of some 320,000 clones listed, around 90% were seen once; the top ten hold roughly 5.2%. The sample consisted of PBMCs or T cells enriched from blood (not recorded which). Receptors originate from a man in his sixties who had recovered from COVID-19.

V is TRBV11-3 and J is TRBJ2-1; D is perhaps TRBD1 (6 bases). V was pared by 3 bases and J by 5 bases, with 11 bases between. This CDR3 spans 14 amino acids. Looked up from germline, CDR1 is SGHNT and CDR2 is YENEEA. This chain's CDR3 is CASSLWAGDNEQFF. CDR3 DNA sequence: TGTGCCAGCAGCTTGTGGGCAGGGGACAATGAGCAGTTCTTC.

This clone occurred once. V gene TRBV28 combines with J gene TRBJ2-2; possible D gene TRBD1, 5 bases. Germline assignment: CDR1 MDHEN and CDR2 SYDVKM. The V and J ends lost 5 bases and 4 bases respectively, with 11 bases between them. The CDR3 loop spans 14 amino acids. CDR3 sequence reads: CASSNQQGTGELFF. CDR3 in DNA: TGTGCCAGCAGTAATCAGCAGGGCACCGGGGAGCTGTTTTTT.

In its sample, this clone was seen a few times. This rearrangement joins TRBV2 to TRBJ1-2; no reliable D call. Germline CDR1 is SNHLY and CDR2 is FYNNEI. The CDR3 covers 13 residues. Deletions cut 4 bases from V and 4 bases from J, with 10 bases between. The CDR3 loop reads CASSVEFSYGYTF. CDR3 coding DNA: TGTGCCAGCAGTGTTGAGTTTAGCTATGGCTACACCTTC.

The V and J genes are TRBV5-1 and TRBJ1-1, with D perhaps TRBD1 (6 bases). The CDR3 is made up of 14 amino acids. Germline V CDR1 and CDR2: SGHRS, YFSETQ. Trimming took off 3 bases at V and 3 bases at J, with 12 bases between the two ends. CDR3 protein: CASSSDSQHTEAFF. CDR3 in DNA: TGCGCCAGCAGCTCGGACAGTCAGCACACTGAAGCTTTCTTT.

J is TRBJ1-4 and V is TRBV4-2, with D perhaps matching TRBD1 (5 bases). Trimming removed 3 bases at V and 3 bases at J, with 11 bases between. CDR3 length: 15 amino acids. CDR1 is LGHNA, CDR2 YNFKEQ, per germline. This CDR3 reads CASSHVGGANEKLFF. Here the CDR3 DNA reads TGTGCCAGCAGCCACGTCGGGGGGGCTAATGAAAAACTGTTTTTT.

This chain connects TRBV19 to TRBJ2-3; 13 bases are a match to TRBD2. Germline values: CDR1 LNHDA, CDR2 SQIVND (reference sequence). The CDR3 consists of 16 residues. V shed 7 bases and J 1 base; nucleotides not matched to a gene: 5. The CDR3 region is CASTSGLAGRTDTQYF. In DNA, the CDR3 is TGTGCCAGTACCTCGGGACTAGCGGGACGCACAGATACGCAGTATTTT.

The DNA for the CDR3 is TGTGCCAGCAGTCTACACCAGGGCGAGCAGTACTTC. Residues: CASSLHQGEQYF. The genes are TRBV2 and TRBJ2-7; TRBD1 might be the D (5 bases). V was trimmed by 5 bases and J by 6 bases, leaving 11 bases between them. This CDR3 contains 12 residues. Looked up from germline, CDR1 is SNHLY and CDR2 is FYNNEI.

This clone came up a few times. This sequence joins TRBV7-6 and TRBJ2-7; D unclear. This CDR3 has 16 amino acids. Per the germline V gene, CDR1 is SGHVS and CDR2 is FNYEAQ. Trimming removed 0 bases at V and 2 bases at J, with 14 bases between. DNA of the CDR3: TGTGCCAGCAGCTTAGCTGCGACATCCAGAACCTACGAGCAGTACTTC. This codes for CASSLAATSRTYEQYF.